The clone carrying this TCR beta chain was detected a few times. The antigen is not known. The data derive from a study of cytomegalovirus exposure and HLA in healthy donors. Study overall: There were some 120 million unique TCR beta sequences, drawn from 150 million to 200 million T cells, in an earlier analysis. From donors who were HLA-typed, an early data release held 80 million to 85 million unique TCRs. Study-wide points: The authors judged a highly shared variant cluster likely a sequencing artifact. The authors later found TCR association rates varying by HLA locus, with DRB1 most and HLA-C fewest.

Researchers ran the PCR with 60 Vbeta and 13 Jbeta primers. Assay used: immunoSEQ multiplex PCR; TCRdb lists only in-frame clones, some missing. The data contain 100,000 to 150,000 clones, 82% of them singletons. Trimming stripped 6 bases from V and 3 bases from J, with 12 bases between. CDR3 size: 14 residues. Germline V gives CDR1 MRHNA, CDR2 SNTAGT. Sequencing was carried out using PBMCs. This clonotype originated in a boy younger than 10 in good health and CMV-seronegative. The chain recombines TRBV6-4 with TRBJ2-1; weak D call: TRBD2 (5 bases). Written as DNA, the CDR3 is TGTGCCAGCAGAGAAAGGACTGACTACAATGAGCAGTTCTTC. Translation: CASRERTDYNEQFF.